This TCR beta chain stems from a study of blood T cells in healthy people across ages. The sample holds a few counts of this clonotype. Trimming removed 0 bases at V and 13 bases at J, with 18 bases between. Germline V gene sequence: CDR1 ENHRY, CDR2 SYGVKD. The CDR3 runs to 14 residues. The second PCR ran about 6 to 12 cycles with a sample-barcoded 5' primer and J-beta primers. TCRdb re-analysed the 5' RACE reads in MiXCR, keeping a single row per CDR3 protein. Among 700,000 or so distinct CDR3 sequences, about 20% were seen once, and the ten largest hold 22%. The specimen was blood. This chain connects TRBV10-3 to TRBJ1-2; D is perhaps TRBD1 (5 bases). The origin of this receptor is a man aged 65-85 years in good health. CDR3: CAISESDQGWGATF. The CDR3, as DNA: TGTGCCATCAGTGAGTCGGATCAGGGTTGGGGCGCCACCTTC.